The clone carrying this T cell receptor delta chain was recorded a few times. Its antigen is undetermined. TCRdb's protein for this DNA is that of a much larger clone and differs from the translation at residue 13, likely a read error; the protein shown is the DNA translation. This entry comes from a study of γδ T cells in repeated Plasmodium falciparum infection. Looking at the study overall: Malian repertoires were sampled cross-sectionally without transmission and longitudinally through febrile malaria. Broader study findings: Vgamma9/Vdelta2+ repertoires stayed stably polyclonal over time and infection. Waves of new clonotype selection appeared after repeated controlled infections in Vdelta2-negative, largely Vdelta1+, gammadelta T cells. Vdelta2-negative gammadelta repertoires appeared less diverse and less shared in Malian than Australian children.

Flow sorting of PBMC yielded separate Vgamma9/Vdelta2+ and Vdelta2-negative gammadelta T cell populations for bulk repertoire analysis. Germline lookup yields CDR1 TSWWSYY and CDR2 QGS. The CDR3 length is 18 residues. V lost 0 bases, J lost 4 bases, and 14 bases stayed unmatched. TCRdb re-called the multiplex PCR reads via CATT. The sample comprises tens of thousands of delta-chain clones, 1.5% to 2% of which are singletons, and approximately 8.6% rests with the top ten. The sequence was collected from a pool of human donors (malaria-infected and uninfected, not separated). Sequenced input: gamma-delta T cells from blood. The rearrangement uses TRDV1 and TRDJ1; 7 bases align to TRDD3. The CDR3 bases are TGTGCTCTTGGGGAACTAGATCCGGCTTGGCTGGGGGGCGATAAACTCATCTTT. Translating it yields CALGELDPAWLGGDKLIF.